This TCR beta chain derives from a study of cytomegalovirus exposure and HLA in healthy donors. This PCR relied on a set of 60 Vbeta primers and 13 Jbeta primers. The assay was immunoSEQ multiplex PCR, and TCRdb's table has in-frame clones only and misses some. Altogether about 120,000 clones are present, 74% being singletons, with the ten largest covering 2% to 2.5%. Sequenced material: PBMCs. This TCR was sampled from a human donor in good health.

The CDR3 sequence: CASSWAGREKLFF. The CDR3 DNA follows: TGTGCCAGCAGTTGGGCAGGGAGGGAAAAACTGTTTTTT. This chain uses TRBV6-6 with TRBJ1-4; weak D call: TRBD1 (5 bases). V shed 4 bases and J shed 8 bases, with 11 bases lying between them. Germline lookup yields CDR1 MNHNY and CDR2 SVGAGI (reference sequence). The length of the CDR3 is 13 residues.